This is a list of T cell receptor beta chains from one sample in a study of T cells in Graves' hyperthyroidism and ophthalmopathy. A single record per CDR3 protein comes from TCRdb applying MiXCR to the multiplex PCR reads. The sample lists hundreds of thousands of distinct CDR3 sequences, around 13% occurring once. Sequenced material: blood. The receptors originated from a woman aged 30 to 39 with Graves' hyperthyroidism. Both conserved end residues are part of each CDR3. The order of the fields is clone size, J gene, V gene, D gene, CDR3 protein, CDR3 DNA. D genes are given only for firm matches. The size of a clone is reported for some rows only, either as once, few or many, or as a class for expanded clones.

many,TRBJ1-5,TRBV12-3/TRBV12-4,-,CASSPGGNQPQHF,TGTGCCAGCAGTCCGGGCGGCAATCAGCCCCAGCATTTT
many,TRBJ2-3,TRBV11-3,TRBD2,CASSLGTSWATDTQYF,TGTGCCAGCAGCTTAGGGACTAGTTGGGCTACAGATACGCAGTATTTT
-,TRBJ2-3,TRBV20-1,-,CSARDYRDGLGDTQYF,TGCAGTGCTAGAGATTACCGGGACGGCTTAGGGGATACGCAGTATTTT
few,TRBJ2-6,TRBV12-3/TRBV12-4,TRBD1,CASRKETGGKSFSGANVLTF,TGTGCCAGCAGGAAAGAGACAGGGGGGAAATCTTTCTCTGGGGCCAACGTCCTGACTTTC
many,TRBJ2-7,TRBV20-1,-,CSASEGYEQYF,TGCAGTGCTTCAGAGGGATACGAGCAGTACTTC
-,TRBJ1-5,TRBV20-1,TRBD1,CSARDSTRGGTYSNQPQHF,TGCAGTGCTAGAGATTCGACCAGGGGGGGGACTTATAGCAATCAGCCCCAGCATTTT
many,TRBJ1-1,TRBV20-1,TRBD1,CSAPRQGSTEAFF,TGCAGTGCTCCTCGACAGGGGAGCACTGAAGCTTTCTTT
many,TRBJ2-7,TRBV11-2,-,CASSTGLPWTYEQYF,TGTGCCAGCAGCACCGGGCTGCCTTGGACCTACGAGCAGTACTTC
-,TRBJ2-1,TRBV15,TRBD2,CATRPGASGSYEQFF,TGTGCCACCAGACCTGGGGCTAGCGGGAGTTACGAGCAGTTCTTC
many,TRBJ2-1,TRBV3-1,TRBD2,CASSQRRLAVNEQFF,TGTGCCAGCAGCCAAAGGAGACTAGCGGTCAATGAGCAGTTCTTC
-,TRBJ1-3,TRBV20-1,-,CSARAPGSTGNTIYF,TGCAGTGCTAGAGCCCCAGGATCAACTGGAAACACCATATATTTT
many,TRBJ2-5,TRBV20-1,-,CSAPETGETQYF,TGCAGTGCCCCAGAAACCGGGGAGACCCAGTACTTC
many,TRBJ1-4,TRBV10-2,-,CASRWGNGEKEKLFF,TGCGCCAGCAGATGGGGGAACGGGGAAAAAGAAAAACTGTTTTTT
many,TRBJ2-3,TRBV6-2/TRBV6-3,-,CASSYLQPSTDTQYF,TGTGCCAGCAGTTACCTGCAGCCTAGCACAGATACGCAGTATTTT
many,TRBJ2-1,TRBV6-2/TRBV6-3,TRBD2,CASSGTSGRSSYNEQFF,TGTGCCAGCAGTGGGACTAGCGGGAGGAGCTCCTACAATGAGCAGTTCTTC